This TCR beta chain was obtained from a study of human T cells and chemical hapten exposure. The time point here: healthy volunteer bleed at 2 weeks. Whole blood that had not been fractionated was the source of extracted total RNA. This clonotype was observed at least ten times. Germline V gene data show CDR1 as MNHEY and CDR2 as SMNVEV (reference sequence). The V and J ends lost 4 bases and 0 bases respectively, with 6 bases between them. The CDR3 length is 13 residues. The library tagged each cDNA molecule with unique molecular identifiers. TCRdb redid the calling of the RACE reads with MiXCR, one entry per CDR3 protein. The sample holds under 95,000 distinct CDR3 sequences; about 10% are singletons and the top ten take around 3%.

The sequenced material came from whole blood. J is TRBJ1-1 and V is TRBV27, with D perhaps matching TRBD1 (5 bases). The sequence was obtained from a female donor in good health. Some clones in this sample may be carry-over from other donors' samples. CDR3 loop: CASSWGVNTEAFF. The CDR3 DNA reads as TGTGCCAGCAGTTGGGGGGTGAACACTGAAGCTTTCTTT.